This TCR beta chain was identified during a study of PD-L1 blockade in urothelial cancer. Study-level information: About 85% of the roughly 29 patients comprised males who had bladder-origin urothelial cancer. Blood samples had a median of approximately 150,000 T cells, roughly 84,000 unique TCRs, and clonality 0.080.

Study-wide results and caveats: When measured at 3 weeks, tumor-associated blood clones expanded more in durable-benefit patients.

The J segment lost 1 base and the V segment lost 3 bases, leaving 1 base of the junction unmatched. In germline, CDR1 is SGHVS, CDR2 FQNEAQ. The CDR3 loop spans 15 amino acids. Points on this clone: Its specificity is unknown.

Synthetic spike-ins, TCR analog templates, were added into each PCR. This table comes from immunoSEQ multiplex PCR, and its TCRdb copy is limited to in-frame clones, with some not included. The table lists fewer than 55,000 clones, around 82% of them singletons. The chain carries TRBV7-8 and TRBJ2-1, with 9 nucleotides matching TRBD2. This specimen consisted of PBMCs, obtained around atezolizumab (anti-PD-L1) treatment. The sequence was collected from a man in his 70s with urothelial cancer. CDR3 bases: TGTGCCAGCAGCTTTAGCGGGAGTTCCTACAATGAGCAGTTCTTC. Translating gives CASSFSGSSYNEQFF.